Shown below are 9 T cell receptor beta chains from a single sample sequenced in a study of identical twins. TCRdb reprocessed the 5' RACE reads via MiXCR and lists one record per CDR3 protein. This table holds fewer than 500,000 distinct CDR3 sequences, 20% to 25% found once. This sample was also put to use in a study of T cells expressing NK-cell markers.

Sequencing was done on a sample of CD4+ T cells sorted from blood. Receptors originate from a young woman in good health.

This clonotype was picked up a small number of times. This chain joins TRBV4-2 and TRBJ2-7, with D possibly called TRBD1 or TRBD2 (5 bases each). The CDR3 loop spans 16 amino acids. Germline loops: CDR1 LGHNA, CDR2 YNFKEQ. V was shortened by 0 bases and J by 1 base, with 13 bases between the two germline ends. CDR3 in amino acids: CASSQDGGGESYEQYF. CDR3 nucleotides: TGTGCCAGCAGCCAAGATGGTGGGGGTGAATCCTACGAGCAGTACTTC.

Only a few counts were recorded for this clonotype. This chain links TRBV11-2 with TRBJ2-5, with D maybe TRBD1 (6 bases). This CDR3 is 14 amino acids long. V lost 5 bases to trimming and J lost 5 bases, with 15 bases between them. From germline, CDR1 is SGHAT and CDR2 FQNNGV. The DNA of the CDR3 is TGTGCCAGCAGCGGCAACAGGGCTAGCGAGACCCAGTACTTC. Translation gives CASSGNRASETQYF.

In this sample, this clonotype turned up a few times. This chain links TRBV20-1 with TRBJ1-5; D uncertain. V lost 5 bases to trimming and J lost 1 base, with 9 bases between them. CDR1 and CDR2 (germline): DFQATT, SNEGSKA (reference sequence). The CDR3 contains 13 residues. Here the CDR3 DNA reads TGCAGTGCTCGATTTGACAGCAATCAGCCCCAGCATTTT. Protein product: CSARFDSNQPQHF.

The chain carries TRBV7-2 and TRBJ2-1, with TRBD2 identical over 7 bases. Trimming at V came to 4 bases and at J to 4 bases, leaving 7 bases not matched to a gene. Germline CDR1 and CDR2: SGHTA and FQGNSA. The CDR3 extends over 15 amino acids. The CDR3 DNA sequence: TGTGCCAGCAGCTCAGTAACTAGCGTTTACAATGAGCAGTTCTTC. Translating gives CASSSVTSVYNEQFF.

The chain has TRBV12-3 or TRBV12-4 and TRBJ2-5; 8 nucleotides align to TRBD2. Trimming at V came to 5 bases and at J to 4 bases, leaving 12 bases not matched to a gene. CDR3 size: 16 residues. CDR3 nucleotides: TGTGCCAGCAGTCCGATTAGCGGGATGGGCGGAGAGACCCAGTACTTC. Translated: CASSPISGMGGETQYF.

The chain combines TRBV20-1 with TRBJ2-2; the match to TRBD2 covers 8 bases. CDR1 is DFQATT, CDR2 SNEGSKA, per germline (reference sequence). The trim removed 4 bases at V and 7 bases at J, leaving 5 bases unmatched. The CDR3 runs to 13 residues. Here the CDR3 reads CSATRGGGGELFF. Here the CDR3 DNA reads TGCAGTGCTACCCGGGGGGGCGGCGGGGAGCTGTTTTTT.

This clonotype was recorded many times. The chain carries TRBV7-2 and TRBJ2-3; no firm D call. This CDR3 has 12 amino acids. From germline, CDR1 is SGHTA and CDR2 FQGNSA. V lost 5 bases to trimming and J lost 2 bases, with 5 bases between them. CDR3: CASSPPTDTQYF. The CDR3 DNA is TGTGCCAGCAGCCCCCCCACAGATACGCAGTATTTT. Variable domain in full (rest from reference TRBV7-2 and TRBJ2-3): GAGVSQSPSNKVTEKGKDVELRCDPISGHTALYWYRQSLGQGLEFLIYFQGNSAPDKSGLPSDRFSAERTGGSVSTLTIQRTQQEDSAVYLCASSPPTDTQYFGPGTRLTVL.

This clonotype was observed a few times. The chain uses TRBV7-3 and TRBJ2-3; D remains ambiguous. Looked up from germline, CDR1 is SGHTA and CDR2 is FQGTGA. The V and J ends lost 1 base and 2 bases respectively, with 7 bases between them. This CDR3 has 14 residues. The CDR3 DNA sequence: TGTGCCAGCAGCTTAATTGGGGACACAGATACGCAGTATTTT. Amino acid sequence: CASSLIGDTDTQYF.

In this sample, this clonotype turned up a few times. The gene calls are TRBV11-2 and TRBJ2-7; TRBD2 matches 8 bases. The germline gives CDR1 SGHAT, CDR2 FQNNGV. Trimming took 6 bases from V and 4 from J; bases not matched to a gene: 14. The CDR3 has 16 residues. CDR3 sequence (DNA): TGTGCCAGCAGTTTTTTAGGGGGTAGCGGGATTTACGAGCAGTACTTC. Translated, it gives CASSFLGGSGIYEQYF. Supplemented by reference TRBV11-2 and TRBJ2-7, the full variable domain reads EAGVAQSPRYKIIEKRQSVAFWCNPISGHATLYWYQQILGQGPKLLIQFQNNGVVDDSQLPKDRFSAERLKGVDSTLKIQPAKLEDSAVYLCASSFLGGSGIYEQYFGPGTRLTVT.